This is a list of T cell receptor beta chains from one sample in a study of T cells in Graves' hyperthyroidism and ophthalmopathy. TCRdb re-analysed the multiplex PCR reads in MiXCR, keeping a single row per CDR3 protein. The sample lists about 560,000 distinct CDR3 sequences, around 17% occurring once. The sequencing sample was made of blood. These TCRs come from a woman between 18 and 29 years old with Graves' hyperthyroidism. Each CDR3 is given with its conserved first and last residue. Fields, in order: V gene, J gene, D gene, clone size, CDR3 protein, CDR3 DNA. The D gene is left open where the match is weak. Size is stated for part of the rows, as once, few or many counts, or as a class when the clone is expanded.

TRBV5-1,TRBJ2-4,-,-,CASSLAQGPRAKNIQYF,TGCGCCAGCAGCTTGGCTCAGGGGCCCAGAGCCAAAAACATTCAGTACTTC
TRBV7-9,TRBJ2-1,TRBD2,many,CASSLAIAGGSYNEQFF,TGTGCCAGCAGCTTAGCCATAGCGGGAGGCTCCTACAATGAGCAGTTCTTC
TRBV3-1,TRBJ2-7,-,many,CASSQDLLSSYEQYF,TGTGCCAGCAGCCAAGATCTCTTGAGCTCCTACGAGCAGTACTTC
TRBV6-1,TRBJ1-5,TRBD1,-,CASSQTGRTQPQHF,TGTGCCAGCAGCCAGACAGGGAGAACCCAGCCCCAGCATTTT
TRBV2,TRBJ1-1,TRBD1,many,CASSFSTGANTEAFF,TGTGCCAGTTCCTTTTCGACAGGGGCGAACACTGAAGCTTTCTTT
TRBV6-5,TRBJ2-5,TRBD2,few,CASSYRGLAGARETQYF,TGTGCCAGCAGTTACCGAGGACTAGCGGGGGCCCGAGAGACCCAGTACTTC
TRBV25-1,TRBJ2-1,-,few,CASSELEGGTNNEQFF,TGTGCCAGCAGTGAATTGGAGGGGGGAACCAACAATGAGCAGTTCTTC
TRBV11-2,TRBJ2-5,TRBD2,many,CASSLEASGRAGSYF,TGTGCCAGCAGCTTAGAGGCTAGCGGGAGGGCCGGGTCGTACTTC
TRBV5-1,TRBJ2-7,TRBD1,many,CASSLRGQGGEQYF,TGCGCCAGCAGCTTGCGGGGACAGGGGGGAGAGCAGTACTTC
TRBV20-1,TRBJ2-5,TRBD2,many,CSALTSGRGETQYF,TGCAGTGCTTTGACTAGCGGGAGGGGAGAGACCCAGTACTTC
TRBV20-1,TRBJ2-3,-,-,CSARDWSAGSTDTQYF,TGCAGTGCTAGAGATTGGTCGGCAGGGAGCACAGATACGCAGTATTTT
TRBV5-1,TRBJ1-2,TRBD1,-,CASSRWTGTSNYGYTF,TGCGCCAGCAGCCGCTGGACAGGAACTTCTAACTATGGCTACACCTTC
TRBV6-1,TRBJ2-1,TRBD1,-,CASSSPAGQGGNEQFF,TGTGCCAGCAGTTCGCCGGCCGGACAGGGAGGCAATGAGCAGTTCTTC
TRBV5-1,TRBJ1-4,TRBD1,many,CASSKGTDGEKLFF,TGCGCCAGCAGCAAAGGGACAGACGGCGAAAAACTGTTTTTT
TRBV7-9,TRBJ2-5,TRBD2,-,CASSSSSGRAIRVLHF,TGTGCCAGCAGCTCCTCTAGCGGGAGGGCCATTCGAGTCTTGCACTTC
TRBV7-2,TRBJ2-7,TRBD2,many,CASRGLATSYEQYF,TGTGCCAGCAGGGGACTAGCGACTTCCTACGAGCAGTACTTC
TRBV30,TRBJ2-3,TRBD2,many,CAWSHLSGRGTDTQYF,TGTGCCTGGAGTCACCTCAGCGGGAGAGGTACAGATACGCAGTATTTT
TRBV18,TRBJ1-1,-,many,CASSPDVNTEAFF,TGTGCCAGCTCACCGGACGTTAACACTGAAGCTTTCTTT
TRBV28,TRBJ2-2,TRBD1,few,CASSPPGQITGELFF,TGTGCCAGCAGTCCACCGGGACAGATCACCGGGGAGCTGTTTTTT
TRBV12-3/TRBV12-4,TRBJ1-3,-,-,CAARRAALSGNTIYF,TGTGCCGCACGTCGGGCAGCATTATCTGGAAACACCATATATTTT
TRBV13,TRBJ2-7,TRBD2,-,CASSRLAAADEQYF,TGTGCCAGCAGCCGACTAGCGGCGGCGGACGAGCAGTACTTC
TRBV30,TRBJ1-5,-,many,CAWSGTRNQPQHF,TGTGCCTGGAGTGGGACCCGAAATCAGCCCCAGCATTTT
TRBV7-6,TRBJ2-7,TRBD1,many,CASSLGGTGLYEQYF,TGTGCCAGCAGCTTAGGCGGGACAGGATTATACGAGCAGTACTTC
TRBV7-8,TRBJ2-6,TRBD1,few,CASSLEAFTGVGANVLTF,TGTGCCAGCAGCTTAGAGGCCTTCACAGGGGTAGGGGCCAACGTCCTGACTTTC
TRBV7-2,TRBJ2-7,-,few,CASSLAQEYEQYF,TGTGCCAGCAGCTTAGCGCAGGAATACGAGCAGTACTTC
TRBV28,TRBJ2-7,-,many,CASRRNEQYF,TGTGCCAGCAGACGAAACGAGCAGTACTTC
TRBV30,TRBJ1-1,TRBD1,many,CAWSVQGQGNTEAFF,TGTGCCTGGAGTGTCCAAGGACAGGGGAACACTGAAGCTTTCTTT
TRBV12-3/TRBV12-4,TRBJ2-2,-,many,CASSPTDNTGELFF,TGTGCCAGCAGCCCCACTGACAACACCGGGGAGCTGTTTTTT
TRBV5-1,TRBJ2-7,-,few,CASSLVTGYEQYF,TGCGCCAGCAGCTTGGTCACAGGCTACGAGCAGTACTTC
TRBV20-1,TRBJ2-1,-,many,CSARGTQSHNEQFF,TGCAGTGCTCGCGGGACCCAGAGCCACAATGAGCAGTTCTTC